This record covers a single T cell receptor beta chain. It lacks a known antigen. No clone much larger than this one lies a single base away; base qualities are absent. The record originates from a study of PD-L1 blockade in urothelial cancer (dated by TCRdb to the late 2010s). A note on the overall study: Every patient began therapy in the mid-2010s and was given atezolizumab 1,200 mg intravenously every 3 weeks. Twenty-five of 29 patients were males with bladder-origin urothelial cancer, and about 60% of the roughly 30 reported a prior smoking history. Patients had an ECOG performance status of 0 or 1 and had received between 0 and 3 prior chemotherapy regimens. Blood samples were analyzed 3 weeks after the start of treatment (second dose) and 6 weeks after the start of treatment. Blood samples gave a median of 141,255 T cells and 82,636 unique TCRs, with a median clonality of about 0.078. Somatic, immune and clinical correlates of response to PD-L1 blockade with atezolizumab in urothelial cancer were the focus of an exploratory multi-omic analysis. Pretreatment tumor samples and matched peripheral blood, collected serially before and after atezolizumab treatment, underwent TCR sequencing. Durable clinical benefit was defined as a progression-free survival longer than 6 months, and TCR features were additionally tested against progression-free survival and overall survival. In the same patients who had TCR sequencing, pretreatment tumors also underwent whole exome sequencing and RNA sequencing. Nine patients achieved durable clinical benefit and approximately 20 did not. Approximately 30 patients had pretreatment blood TCR-seq, some 25 had at least one posttreatment blood collection, and some 25 had tumor TCR-seq. The investigation overall reported the following: A pretreatment peripheral blood TCR clonality below the median was linked to improved progression-free and overall survival. Because the sample size was small (n of about 27) and many of the analyses were exploratory, the results are meant to be hypothesis-generating. Patients with durable benefit showed greater expansion of tumor-associated TCR clones in peripheral blood 3 weeks after starting treatment (n ≈ 20, p = 0.022).

The sample's time point label, decoded: pretreatment peripheral blood. The cohort comprised 25 to 35 patients with locally advanced or metastatic urothelial carcinoma treated at Memorial Sloan Kettering on a trial protocol. Peripheral blood mononuclear cells were collected pretreatment and during treatment, with between 1 and 8 total time points obtained per patient. The Qiagen DNeasy Blood extraction kit was used to purify genomic DNA from total PBMCs and tumor samples. PBMCs were collected pretreatment and during treatment and were isolated and stored as previously described. Synthetic TCR analog templates were spiked into each PCR to estimate absolute template abundance from read counts. TCRbeta CDR3 regions were amplified from genomic DNA with bias-controlled V and J gene primers using the immunoSEQ assay. Sequencing of rearranged TCRbeta segments was done at approximately 20X coverage. In the original analysis: Sequencing errors were corrected by clustering and CDR3s were annotated against IMGT to assign V, D and J genes. Out-of-frame and stop-codon sequences were excluded, and only productive TCRbeta rearrangements were used in downstream analyses. Clonality was calculated as one minus the Shannon entropy normalized by the log of the number of unique productive sequences. Clones differing between time points or between blood and tumor were identified using Fisher's exact test with Benjamini-Hochberg correction, with an adjusted p below 0.01 applied as the threshold. In TCRdb, the immuneACCESS table is reduced to in-frame sequences with V and J assigned. These tables do not hold every clone; where another copy was compared, an unresolved V gene accounts for under half, and the others remain unexplained. V and J calls plus clone size are reproduced from that table; the DNA served to infer D and trimming. This sample has about 74,000 clones in its table, and roughly 88% of those were observed once. The top ten clonotypes cover 3.5% to 5% of the sample.

Germline trimming: 6 bases from V, 4 bases from J; junction bases outside gene matches: 3. Including the terminal cysteine and phenylalanine, the CDR3 comprises 13 residues. The kept DNA is CDR3 alone, 39 bases in frame from the first base. Taken from the germline V gene, the CDR1 and CDR2 loops are MRHNA and SNTAGT. Sequences were derived from PBMCs, sampled around atezolizumab (anti-PD-L1) treatment. The receptor was derived from a man aged 65 to 85 with urothelial cancer. Here the chain combines TRBV6-4 and TRBJ1-1; 9 bases in between match TRBD1. The sequenced DNA is TGTGCCAGCAGCGCGACAGGGGGCACTGAAGCTTTCTTT. This yields the protein CASSATGGTEAFF.